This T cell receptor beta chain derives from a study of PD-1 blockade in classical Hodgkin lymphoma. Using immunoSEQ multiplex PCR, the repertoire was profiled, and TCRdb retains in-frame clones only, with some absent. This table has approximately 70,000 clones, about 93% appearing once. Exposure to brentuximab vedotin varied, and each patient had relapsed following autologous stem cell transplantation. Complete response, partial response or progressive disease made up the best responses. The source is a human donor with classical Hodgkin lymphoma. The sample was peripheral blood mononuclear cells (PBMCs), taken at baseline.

The CDR3 spells CASSGSGELFF. Written as DNA, the CDR3 is TGTGCCAGCAGCGGGTCCGGGGAGCTGTTTTTT. The chain recombines TRBV21-1 with TRBJ2-2. TRBV21-1 is deemed a pseudogene. The CDR3 covers 11 residues.